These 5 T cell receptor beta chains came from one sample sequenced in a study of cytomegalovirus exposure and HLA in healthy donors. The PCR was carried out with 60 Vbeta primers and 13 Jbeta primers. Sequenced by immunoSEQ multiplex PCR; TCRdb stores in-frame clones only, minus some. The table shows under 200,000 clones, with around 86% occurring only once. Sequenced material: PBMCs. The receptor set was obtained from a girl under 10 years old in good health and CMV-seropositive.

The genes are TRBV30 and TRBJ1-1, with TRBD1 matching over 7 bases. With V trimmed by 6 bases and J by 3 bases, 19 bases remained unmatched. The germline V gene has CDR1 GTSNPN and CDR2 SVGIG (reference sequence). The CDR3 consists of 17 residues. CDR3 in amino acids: CACLDRVSADWDTEAFF. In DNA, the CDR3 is TGTGCCTGCCTAGACAGGGTTTCGGCCGATTGGGACACTGAAGCTTTCTTT.

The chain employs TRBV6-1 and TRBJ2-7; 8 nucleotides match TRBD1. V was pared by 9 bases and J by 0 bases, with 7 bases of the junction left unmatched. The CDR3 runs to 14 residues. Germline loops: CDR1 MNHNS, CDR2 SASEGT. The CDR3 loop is CASQDRDSSYEQYF. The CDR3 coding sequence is TGTGCCAGTCAGGACAGGGACAGCTCCTACGAGCAGTACTTC.

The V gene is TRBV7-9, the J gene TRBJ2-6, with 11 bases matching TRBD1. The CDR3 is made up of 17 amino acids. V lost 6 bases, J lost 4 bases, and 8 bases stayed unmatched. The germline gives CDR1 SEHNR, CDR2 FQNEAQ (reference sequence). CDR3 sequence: CASSRTGGAGGANVLTF. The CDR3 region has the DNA TGTGCCAGCAGTCGGACAGGGGGCGCGGGAGGGGCCAACGTCCTGACTTTC.

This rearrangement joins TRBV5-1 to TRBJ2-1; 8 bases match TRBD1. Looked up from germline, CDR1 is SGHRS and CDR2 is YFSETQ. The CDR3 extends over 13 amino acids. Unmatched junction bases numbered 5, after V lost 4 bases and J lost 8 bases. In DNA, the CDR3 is TGCGCCAGCAGCACGGAGACAGGGGATGAGCAGTTCTTC. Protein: CASSTETGDEQFF.

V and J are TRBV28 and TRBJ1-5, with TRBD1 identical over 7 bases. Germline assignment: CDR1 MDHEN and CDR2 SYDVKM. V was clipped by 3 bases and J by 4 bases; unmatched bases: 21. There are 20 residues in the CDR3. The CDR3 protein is CASSLRLDPKGTVLNQPQHF. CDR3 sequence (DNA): TGTGCCAGCAGTTTGCGCTTGGACCCCAAAGGGACAGTCCTTAATCAGCCCCAGCATTTT.